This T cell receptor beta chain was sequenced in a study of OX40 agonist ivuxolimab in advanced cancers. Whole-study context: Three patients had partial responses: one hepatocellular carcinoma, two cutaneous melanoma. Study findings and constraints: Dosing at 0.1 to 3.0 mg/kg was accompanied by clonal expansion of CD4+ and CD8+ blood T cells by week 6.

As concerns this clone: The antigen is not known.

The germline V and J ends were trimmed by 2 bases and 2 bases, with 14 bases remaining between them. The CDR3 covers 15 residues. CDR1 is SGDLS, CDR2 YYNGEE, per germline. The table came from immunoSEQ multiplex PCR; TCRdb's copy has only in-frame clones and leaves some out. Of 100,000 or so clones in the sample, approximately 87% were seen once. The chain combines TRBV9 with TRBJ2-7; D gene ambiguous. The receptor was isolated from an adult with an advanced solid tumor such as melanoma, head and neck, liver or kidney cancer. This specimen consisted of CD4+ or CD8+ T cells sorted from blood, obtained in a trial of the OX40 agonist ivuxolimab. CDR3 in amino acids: CASSVAPGPPYEQYF. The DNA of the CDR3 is TGTGCCAGCAGCGTGGCCCCCGGGCCGCCCTACGAGCAGTACTTC.